This T cell receptor beta chain emerged from a study of blood T cell repertoires in COVID-19 (dated by TCRdb to the early 2020s). About the full investigation: Collaborator samples came from the United States, Italy and Spain and covered acute and convalescent phases of COVID-19. The prospective study material was composed of cDNA or gDNA derived from T cells, B-cell-depleted T cells, or PBMCs. Deeply sampled blood TCRbeta repertoires from subjects exposed to, actively infected with, or recovered from COVID-19 were included in the dataset. A freely available public database, intended as a resource for researchers studying the immune response to SARS-CoV-2, is where the repertoires were released. Samples were obtained from the ongoing ImmuneRACE study (first 160 participants) and from over a thousand subjects provided by 6 global collaborators. A de-identified subject ID, COVID-19 status, age in years and sex were almost always included in the sample metadata. Where HLA class I and class II types were available, the types were taken from metadata supplied by the sample provider, not from assay-based typing. Findings and caveats that apply to the study as a whole: Clinical and demographic metadata were provided uncurated, with the amount varying by source and participant.

The immunoSEQ Assay, a bias-controlled multiplex PCR, was used to amplify TCRbeta CDR3 regions from genomic DNA. Turning to the authors' computational methods: Nucleated cell counts per sample were estimated from amplification of reference gene primers within the assay. To quantify the absolute abundance of each unique TCRbeta CDR3 rearrangement, sequence reads were collapsed and filtered. For each sample, productive Simpson clonality was calculated by taking the square root of Simpson's diversity index across productive rearrangements. TCRdb re-hosts the immuneACCESS table, in-frame sequences only. Its copies lack some clones; in the studies checked, an unresolved V gene accounts for under half of them, and the cause for the rest is not known. From that table come the V and J calls and clone size; the DNA was used to work out D and trimming. Recorded for this sample are 120,000 or so clones; 90% of them occurred a single time. The ten largest clones represent roughly 3.7% of the sample.

Collaborating institutions collected whole blood in K2EDTA tubes following their own protocols. For TCRbeta analysis, collaborator samples were shipped as frozen whole blood, as isolated PBMCs, or as DNA extracted from either sample type. Comment on this clone: The antigen it binds to is not known. Base qualities are not recorded, but no much larger clone differs from it by a single base.

From the cysteine through the phenylalanine, the CDR3 covers 15 amino acids. The entry retains the CDR3 DNA only, 45 bases that are in frame from base 1. CDR1 MGHRA and CDR2 YSYEKL were looked up in the germline V gene. At the junction V is shortened by 5 bases and J by 3 bases; bases outside the gene matches: 7. The source is a man aged 50 or older with active COVID-19. The receptor chain draws on TRBV4-1 and TRBJ2-3, with 8 bases aligning to TRBD2. Sequencing used peripheral blood. The CDR3 here reads CASSKVAGTTDTQYF. The nucleotide sequence reads as follows: TGCGCCAGCAGCAAGGTAGCGGGGACGACAGATACGCAGTATTTT.